This TCR beta chain was documented in a study of blood T cell repertoires in COVID-19. Whole-study context: Acute and convalescent COVID-19 specimens originated in the United States, Italy and Spain. Nucleic acid was either cDNA or gDNA, and it came from T cells, B-cell-depleted T cells, or PBMCs.

The protocol was immunoSEQ multiplex PCR, while the TCRdb copy is restricted to in-frame clones and leaves out a portion. The sample holds 200,000 or so clones, about nine tenths seen once. Germline V gives CDR1 SGDLS, CDR2 YYNGEE. CDR3 length equals 16 residues. Trimming cost V 4 bases and J 5 bases, with 21 bases left between them. This TCR came from a woman in her thirties or forties with acute COVID-19. Input material: PBMCs or T cells enriched from blood (not recorded which). V gene TRBV9 combines with J gene TRBJ2-5; tentatively, D is TRBD2 (7 bases). Written as DNA, the CDR3 is TGTGCCAGCAGCAGAGAGGATGAGGGAGGGGGGGAGACCCAGTACTTC. Amino acids: CASSREDEGGGETQYF.